Shown below are 9 T cell receptor beta chains from a single sample sequenced in a study of CD8+ T cells in alopecia areata. Reverse transcription of extracted RNA yielded cDNA, which provided the sequencing template. The data were produced by immunoSEQ multiplex PCR, yet TCRdb's version contains in-frame clones alone and is incomplete. This sample has about 180,000 clones, with about 67% found just once. The sequencing here drew on CD8+ T cells sorted from blood, taken at week 0. The receptor source for this set is a human donor with alopecia areata.

The chain carries TRBV27 and TRBJ1-2, with D hard to call. V was shortened by 5 bases and J by 4 bases, with 11 bases between the two germline ends. Germline loops: CDR1 MNHEY, CDR2 SMNVEV (reference sequence). CDR3 length equals 13 residues. For the CDR3, the DNA is TGTGCCAGCAGTCCAGAGCCCCTCTATGGCTACACCTTC. Protein sequence: CASSPEPLYGYTF.

This clone showed up just a few times. The V and J genes are TRBV29-1 and TRBJ1-1, with unresolved D. The V and J ends lost 3 bases and 1 base respectively, with 15 bases between them. CDR1 and CDR2 from the germline V gene are SQVTM and ANQGSEA. CDR3 length equals 15 residues. The CDR3 region is CSVDGDPEKNTEAFF. CDR3 nucleotide sequence: TGCAGCGTTGATGGGGATCCCGAGAAGAACACTGAAGCTTTCTTT.

CDR3 residues: CASSYQAGTGDYGYTF. The CDR3 coding sequence is TGTGCCAGCAGTTATCAAGCCGGGACAGGGGACTATGGCTACACCTTC. The chain uses TRBV27 and TRBJ1-2; TRBD1 aligns across 10 bases. Germline loops: CDR1 MNHEY, CDR2 SMNVEV (reference sequence). The V and J ends lost 4 bases and 3 bases, in that order; junction bases with no gene match: 8. CDR3 length: 16 residues.

This clone came up a few times. The gene calls are TRBV6-5 and TRBJ2-3; no reliable D call. Looked up from germline, CDR1 is MNHEY and CDR2 is SVGAGI. The CDR3 has 14 amino acids. V was clipped by 1 base and J by 1 base, with 6 bases between them. The DNA for the CDR3 is TGTGCCAGCAGTTACTATGTCGGCACAGATACGCAGTATTTT. It translates to CASSYYVGTDTQYF.

This clone was counted only a few times. This sequence joins TRBV4-1 and TRBJ2-5; possibly TRBD1 for D (6 bases). The CDR3 totals 17 residues. Trimming removed 1 base at V and 0 bases at J, with 15 bases between. CDR1 is MGHRA, CDR2 YSYEKL, per germline. The CDR3 DNA sequence: TGCGCCAGCAGCCAAGGCTCGGGACACAAGTACCAAGAGACCCAGTACTTC. Translating gives CASSQGSGHKYQETQYF.

The gene calls are TRBV7-8 and TRBJ2-3; TRBD1 aligns across 8 bases. V lost 1 base and J lost 0; bases outside the gene matches: 3. Germline CDR1 SGHVS, CDR2 FQNEAQ. There are 16 residues in the CDR3. CDR3 in DNA: TGTGCCAGCAGCTTAGTAGGGACAGGAAGCACAGATACGCAGTATTTT. This encodes CASSLVGTGSTDTQYF.

J is TRBJ2-7 and V is TRBV29-1, with a tentative D call TRBD1 (8 bases). Trimming cost V 0 bases and J 6 bases, with 12 bases left between them. Germline CDR1 reads SQVTM; CDR2 reads ANQGSEA. This CDR3 region has 13 residues. The CDR3 here is CSVEEQGGVEQYF. The CDR3 coding sequence is TGCAGCGTTGAAGAACAGGGGGGGGTCGAGCAGTACTTC.

The V and J genes are TRBV30 and TRBJ1-1; 7 bases align to TRBD1. Germline CDR1 GTSNPN, CDR2 SVGIG (reference sequence). This CDR3 region has 14 residues. V dropped 1 base and J dropped 4; count of bases not matched to a gene: 6. CDR3 loop: CAWSAGGFGTEAFF. CDR3 sequence (DNA): TGTGCCTGGAGTGCAGGGGGTTTCGGCACTGAAGCTTTCTTT.

The chain has TRBV27 and TRBJ2-2; D unresolved. Germline values: CDR1 MNHEY, CDR2 SMNVEV (reference sequence). Trimming stripped 2 bases from V and 4 bases from J, with 5 bases between. This CDR3 is 13 amino acids long. CDR3 DNA: TGTGCCAGCAGTTTAGTTTCCACCGGGGAGCTGTTTTTT. This gives the protein CASSLVSTGELFF.